What follows is one T cell receptor (beta chain) and its context. This sample is part of a study of CD8 T cells in Susac syndrome. RNA, at about 0.45 to 1 ug, was reverse transcribed with random hexamers. TCRdb re-called the immunoSEQ multiplex PCR reads through MiXCR, storing one row per CDR3 protein. The table has some 100,000 distinct CDR3 sequences, approximately 90% seen once. Sequencing targeted TCR beta in T cells from blood (CD8+ and CD4+). V was pared by 0 bases and J by 4 bases, with 7 bases of the junction left unmatched. Per germline, CDR1 SGHVS and CDR2 FQNEAQ. The CDR3 runs 17 residues. The source of this sequence is a human donor in good health. Sequences were obtained from CD8+ T cells from PBMCs. This rearrangement joins TRBV7-8 to TRBJ2-1; 9 bases fit TRBD2. DNA of the CDR3: TGTGCCAGCAGCTTAGCGCAGGCTAGCGGGGTGTACAATGAGCAGTTCTTC. It yields the protein CASSLAQASGVYNEQFF.